The present entry profiles one T cell receptor beta chain with its context. This sample was taken from a study of early T cells in non-severe SARS-CoV-2 infection. The ends were cut back, 1 base at V and 2 bases at J, with 9 bases in the middle. This CDR3 is built from 14 residues. Looked up from germline, CDR1 is SEHNR and CDR2 is FQNEAQ (reference sequence). Tagging with unique molecular identifiers was applied to individual cDNA molecules. TCRdb passed the 5' RACE reads through MiXCR, listing each CDR3 protein once. The sample yields about 92,000 distinct CDR3 sequences, roughly an eighth seen once.

The TCR comes from an adult who was a healthcare worker with PCR-confirmed SARS-CoV-2 infection or an uninfected control (not recorded which). The chain couples TRBV7-9 to TRBJ2-7, with D perhaps matching TRBD1 (5 bases). Input material: whole blood. In nucleotides, the CDR3 is TGTGCCAGCAGCTTAGGGACATCCACCTACGAGCAGTACTTC. This codes for CASSLGTSTYEQYF.